Described below is a single TCR beta chain sequence and its context. The sample is drawn from a study of cytomegalovirus exposure and HLA in healthy donors. The CDR3 has 15 residues. Per the germline V gene, CDR1 is SGHRS and CDR2 is YFSETQ. V was clipped by 1 base and J by 6 bases; unmatched bases: 9. PCR amplification relied on 60 Vbeta primers (plus 13 Jbeta primers). Assay used: immunoSEQ multiplex PCR; TCRdb lists only in-frame clones, some missing. This table has roughly 200,000 clones, around 87% appearing once. V and J are TRBV5-1 and TRBJ1-1, with 7 positions matching TRBD1. This clonotype originated in a boy younger than 10 in good health and CMV-seronegative. The sequenced sample was PBMCs. The CDR3 DNA follows: TGCGCCAGCAGCTTGATACAGGGGACGGTGGCTGAAGCTTTCTTT. Residues: CASSLIQGTVAEAFF.